Listed below are T cell receptor beta chains from one sample, sequenced in a study of T cell changes during pregnancy in multiple sclerosis. Assay used: immunoSEQ multiplex PCR; TCRdb lists only in-frame clones, some missing. The repertoire holds about 87,000 clones, with over 85% as singletons. Specimen: peripheral blood, collected in the third trimester of pregnancy. Receptors were obtained from a female donor in good health, enrolled as a control in a pregnancy study. CDR3s include the opening cysteine and the closing phenylalanine or tryptophan. The D gene is left open where the match is weak. Size is omitted from some rows. Given values are once, few, many or a class for expanded clones.

j_call | v_call | d_call | clone_size | cdr3_length | cdr3_nt | cdr3_aa
TRBJ1-1 | TRBV5-1 | - | - | 16 | TGCGCCAGCAGCTTGGGGAGGGGATTAATGAACACTGAAGCTTTCTTT | CASSLGRGLMNTEAFF
TRBJ2-7 | TRBV19 | TRBD2 | - | 17 | TGTGCCAGTAGTTCGGGACTAGCGGGAAAAGGGACCTACGAGCAGTACTTC | CASSSGLAGKGTYEQYF
TRBJ1-5 | TRBV2 | - | - | 14 | TGTGCCAGCAGACGGTCGGTTTTCAATCAGCCCCAGCATTTT | CASRRSVFNQPQHF
TRBJ2-3 | TRBV2 | TRBD2 | once | 19 | TGTGCCAGCACCGAAGGACTAGCGGGGCCACCCGTAAGCACAGATACGCAGTATTTT | CASTEGLAGPPVSTDTQYF
TRBJ2-1 | TRBV5-1 | TRBD1 | - | 16 | TGCGCCAGCAGCCCCGGGACAGCTAAACTATACAATGAGCAGTTCTTC | CASSPGTAKLYNEQFF
TRBJ2-3 | TRBV18 | TRBD2 | once | 16 | TGTGCCAGCTCACCCGGGACTAGCGGGAGTGCAGATACGCAGTATTTT | CASSPGTSGSADTQYF
TRBJ1-3 | TRBV28 | - | - | 15 | TGTGCCAGCGAAGGAGAGTTAAGCTCTGGAAACACCATATATTTT | CASEGELSSGNTIYF
TRBJ2-2 | TRBV5-1 | - | - | 15 | TGCGCCAGCAGCGTTACAGATATTAACACCGGGGAGCTGTTTTTT | CASSVTDINTGELFF
TRBJ1-2 | TRBV19 | - | once | 15 | TGTGCCAGTAGTTCGGGAGGACAGTATAACTATGGCTACACCTTC | CASSSGGQYNYGYTF
TRBJ1-5 | TRBV27 | - | few | 12 | TGTGCCAGCAGTTCCCACAATCAGCCCCAGCATTTT | CASSSHNQPQHF
TRBJ2-2 | TRBV19 | - | - | 11 | TGTGCCAGTTACAGGGCCGGGGAGCTGTTTTTT | CASYRAGELFF
TRBJ1-1 | TRBV2 | - | few | 15 | TGTGCCAGCAGTGTATCCGGAGCCGGGGGAACTGAAGCTTTCTTT | CASSVSGAGGTEAFF
TRBJ2-3 | TRBV5-6 | - | - | 14 | TGTGCCAGCGAGTCGACATCTAGCACAGATACGCAGTATTTT | CASESTSSTDTQYF
TRBJ1-3 | TRBV7-6 | - | - | 16 | TGTGCCAGCAGCTTAGCCCTGGACAGCTCTGGAAACACCATATATTTT | CASSLALDSSGNTIYF
TRBJ1-4 | TRBV6-1 | - | - | 15 | TGTGCCAGCAGTGAGTTAGCTACAACTAATGAAAAACTGTTTTTT | CASSELATTNEKLFF
TRBJ1-2 | TRBV19 | - | - | 13 | TGTGCCAGTAGGGCGAGGAGCGCCGGGGGCTACACCTTC | CASRARSAGGYTF
TRBJ2-5 | TRBV9 | TRBD1 | - | 15 | TGTGCCAGCAGCGCGACAGGGGGAGTACAAGAGACCCAGTACTTC | CASSATGGVQETQYF
TRBJ2-2 | TRBV19 | TRBD1 | - | 17 | TGTGCCAGTAGTGCCTCACCCGGGACAGGGTGGACCGGGGAGCTGTTTTTT | CASSASPGTGWTGELFF
TRBJ2-7 | TRBV11-2 | TRBD1 | - | 12 | TGTGCCAGTCGACAGGGGAACCAAGAGCAGTACTTC | CASRQGNQEQYF
TRBJ2-2 | TRBV2 | - | - | 13 | TGTGCCAGCAGTGTGTCGGGTTCCGGGGAGCTGTTTTTT | CASSVSGSGELFF
TRBJ2-2 | TRBV11-2 | - | - | 13 | TGTGCCAGCAGCTCCCGAGTCACCGGGGAGCTGTTTTTT | CASSSRVTGELFF
TRBJ1-5 | TRBV19 | TRBD1 | - | 18 | TGTGCCAGTAGTATTTCCCAGTGGGACAGGGATAGCAATCAGCCCCAGCATTTT | CASSISQWDRDSNQPQHF
TRBJ2-1 | TRBV27 | - | - | 13 | TGTGCCAACTCGGACAGTTTATACAATGAGCAGTTCTTC | CANSDSLYNEQFF
TRBJ2-7 | TRBV28 | - | - | 15 | TGTGCCAGCAGTTTAAATAGCGGTCCCTCCTACGAGCAGTACTTC | CASSLNSGPSYEQYF
TRBJ2-7 | TRBV19 | TRBD2 | - | 15 | TGTGCCAGTAGTGCCAGCGGGAGGGGCTCCTACGAGCAGTACTTC | CASSASGRGSYEQYF
TRBJ2-3 | TRBV27 | - | - | 13 | TGTGCCAGCAGTTTTACTCGAGAAGATACGCAGTATTTT | CASSFTREDTQYF
TRBJ2-1 | TRBV9 | TRBD2 | - | 15 | TGTGCCAGCAGTTATAAGACTAGCGGTCAGGATGAGCAGTTCTTC | CASSYKTSGQDEQFF
TRBJ1-5 | TRBV18 | TRBD1 | - | 15 | TGTGCCAGCTCAAATCAGGGACAGGGCAGTCAGCCCCAGCATTTT | CASSNQGQGSQPQHF
TRBJ2-3 | TRBV15 | TRBD2 | - | 16 | TGTGCCACCAGCAGAGGAGGAAGCGGGATCACAGATACGCAGTATTTT | CATSRGGSGITDTQYF